This T cell receptor (delta chain) was found in a study of gamma-delta chains in newborns, infants, children (dated by TCRdb to between 2019 and 2020). Looking at the study overall: According to the study title, microbial exposure causes polyclonal expansion of innate gammadelta T cells right after birth. How innate gammadelta T cell populations in human newborns were shaped by microbial exposure immediately after birth was investigated in the study.

The germline V gene provides CDR1 GEAIGNYY and CDR2 EKD. The CDR3 covers 20 residues, taking in both the cysteine and the phenylalanine. The retained sequence is limited to the CDR3, 60 bases, with the frame set at the first base. V has 3 bases trimmed and J has 0 bases trimmed; junction bases matching no gene number 12. This clone is described as large (0.1 to 1%). This clone's antigen is unknown. One base away there is no much larger clone; base qualities are not given. This same CDR3 is encoded by further DNA sequences in the sample. The instrument given in TCRdb is Illumina MiSeq. Identical DNA sequences were merged into single rows after TCRdb reprocessed the public reads with CATT. Present in this sample are a few thousand delta-chain clones, 6.5% to 8.5% of which were seen just once. The ten largest clones represent under 15% of the sample.

The sequencing sample was made of blood. The rearrangement combines TRDV2 with TRDJ3; the junction holds 8 bases that match TRDD3. The TCR comes from a child who was a newborn, infant or young child, either healthy, febrile or measles-vaccinated (not recorded which). The nucleotide sequence is TGTGCCTGTGACGGCCTCCTTGGGGGATTCAGCTCCTGGGACACCCGACAGATGTTTTTC. Its protein product is CACDGLLGGFSSWDTRQMFF.